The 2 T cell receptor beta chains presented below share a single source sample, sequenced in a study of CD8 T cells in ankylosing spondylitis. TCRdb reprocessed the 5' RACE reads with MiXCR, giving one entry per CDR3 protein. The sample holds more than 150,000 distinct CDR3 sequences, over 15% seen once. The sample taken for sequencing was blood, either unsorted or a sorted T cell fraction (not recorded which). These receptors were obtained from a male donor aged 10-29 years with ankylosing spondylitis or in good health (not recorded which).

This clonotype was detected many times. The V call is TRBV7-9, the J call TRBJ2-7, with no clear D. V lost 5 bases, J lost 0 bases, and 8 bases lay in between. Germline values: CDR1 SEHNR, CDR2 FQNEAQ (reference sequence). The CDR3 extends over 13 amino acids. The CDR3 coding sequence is TGTGCCAGCAGCCGAGCGAACTCCTACGAGCAGTACTTC. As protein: CASSRANSYEQYF.

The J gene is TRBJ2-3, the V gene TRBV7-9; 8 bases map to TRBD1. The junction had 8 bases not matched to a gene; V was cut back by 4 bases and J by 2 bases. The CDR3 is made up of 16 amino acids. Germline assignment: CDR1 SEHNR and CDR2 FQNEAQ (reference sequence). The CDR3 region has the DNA TGTGCCAGCAGCTCGGAGACAGGGGCTTACACAGATACGCAGTATTTT. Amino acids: CASSSETGAYTDTQYF.